This T cell receptor beta chain emerged from a study of cytomegalovirus exposure and HLA in healthy donors. Study-level findings and limits: The likely explanation for a cluster of highly shared sequence variants was sequencing artifact. The study designated roughly 150 TCR beta chains cytomegalovirus-associated.

This CDR3 is built from 12 residues. Losses at the gene ends were 5 bases for V and 8 bases for J; bases not matched to a gene: 4. Germline V lookup: CDR1 SGHDT, CDR2 YYEEEE. The study ran its PCR with 60 Vbeta and 13 Jbeta primers. TCRdb keeps only in-frame clones here, not all; method: immunoSEQ multiplex PCR. The sample lists tens of thousands of clones; approximately 80% were seen once. On this clone: The antigen is not known.

The sequence was collected from a woman aged 25 to 39 in good health and CMV-seronegative. The sample comprised PBMCs. The chain employs TRBV5-6 and TRBJ1-2, with 9 nucleotides matching TRBD1. CDR3: CASRWTGAGYTF. CDR3 sequence (DNA): TGTGCCAGCAGATGGACAGGGGCAGGCTACACCTTC.